Below are 23 T cell receptor beta chains sequenced from a single sample in a study of blood T cell repertoires in COVID-19. TCRdb's table, derived via immunoSEQ multiplex PCR, lists solely in-frame clones and lacks some. The sample has tens of thousands of clones, around 80% seen once. Sample: peripheral blood. Every receptor here comes from a woman of 80 years or more with acute or convalescent COVID-19.

The J gene is TRBJ2-7, the V gene TRBV7-9; D possibly corresponds to TRBD2 (6 bases). V was pared by 1 base and J by 3 bases, with 13 bases between. Looked up from germline, CDR1 is SEHNR and CDR2 is FQNEAQ (reference sequence). The CDR3 runs 15 residues. DNA of the CDR3: TGTGCCAGCAGCTTAGAGTCGGGGGATAACTACGAGCAGTACTTC. Translation: CASSLESGDNYEQYF.

CDR3 coding DNA: TGTGCCAGCAGCTTAGTTGGATACAGGGTGACCGACATGAACACTGAAGCTTTCTTT. This gives the protein CASSLVGYRVTDMNTEAFF. The chain employs TRBV11-2 and TRBJ1-1; D might be TRBD1 (6 bases). Trimming took 1 base from V and 0 from J, leaving 21 bases between them. Germline values: CDR1 SGHAT, CDR2 FQNNGV. The CDR3 length is 19 residues.

This chain uses TRBV19 with TRBJ1-5; 8 bases fit TRBD1. Per germline, CDR1 LNHDA and CDR2 SQIVND (reference sequence). The CDR3 runs 17 residues. The V segment lost 4 bases and the J segment 0 bases; nucleotides outside the gene matches: 8. The chain's CDR3 is CASSNGQGTDSNQPQHF. CDR3 DNA sequence: TGTGCCAGTAGTAATGGACAGGGAACCGATAGCAATCAGCCCCAGCATTTT.

The chain is built from TRBV7-9 and TRBJ2-2; TRBD1 matches 7 bases. Per the germline V gene, CDR1 is SEHNR and CDR2 is FQNEAQ (reference sequence). CDR3 length: 15 amino acids. V lost 6 bases to trimming and J lost 1 base; unmatched junction nucleotides: 5. The CDR3 region has the DNA TGTGCCAGCAGGCCTAGACAGGGGAACACCGGGGAGCTGTTTTTT. Encoded protein: CASRPRQGNTGELFF.

V usage is TRBV12-3 or TRBV12-4 and J usage is TRBJ1-2; perhaps TRBD1 as D (5 bases). Trimming cost V 6 bases and J 4 bases, with 9 bases left between them. This CDR3 contains 12 residues. In DNA form, the CDR3 reads TGTGCCAGCAGGACAGAATTCTATGGCTACACCTTC. This translates into CASRTEFYGYTF.

The chain combines TRBV25-1 with TRBJ2-7; tentative D call: TRBD1 (6 bases). Trimming left V 6 bases short and J 0 bases short, with 12 bases between. The CDR3 sequence is 14 residues long. From germline, CDR1 is MGHDK and CDR2 SYGVNS. CDR3 sequence: CASSLTGYSYEQYF. CDR3 bases: TGTGCCAGCAGCCTGACAGGCTACTCCTACGAGCAGTACTTC.

The chain uses TRBV5-1 and TRBJ2-7; 13 positions agree with TRBD2. The J segment lost 11 bases and the V segment lost 4 bases, leaving 9 bases of the junction unmatched. From germline, CDR1 is SGHRS and CDR2 YFSETQ. The CDR3 runs 14 residues. The CDR3 region is CASSVGTSGKAEYF. DNA for the CDR3: TGCGCCAGCAGCGTTGGGACTAGCGGGAAAGCGGAGTACTTC.

V is TRBV5-4 and J is TRBJ2-3, with TRBD2 matching 13 bases. The junction had 2 bases not matched to a gene; V was cut back by 2 bases and J by 2 bases. The CDR3 runs to 16 residues. Per the germline V gene, CDR1 is SGHNT and CDR2 is YYREEE (reference sequence). CDR3 loop: CASSFGTSGITDTQYF. In DNA form, the CDR3 reads TGTGCCAGCAGCTTCGGGACTAGCGGGATCACAGATACGCAGTATTTT.

The CDR3 loop reads CASRRGGSLGEQYF. DNA of the CDR3: TGTGCCAGTAGAAGGGGAGGGTCTCTCGGCGAGCAGTACTTC. The gene calls are TRBV7-2 and TRBJ2-7; 7 nucleotides align to TRBD2. The length of the CDR3 is 14 residues. With 9 bases clipped from V and 6 bases from J, the junction kept 14 bases outside the gene matches. The germline V gene encodes CDR1 SGHTA and CDR2 FQGNSA. Variable domain in full (rest from reference TRBV7-2 and TRBJ2-7): GAGVSQSPSNKVTEKGKDVELRCDPISGHTALYWYRQSLGQGLEFLIYFQGNSAPDKSGLPSDRFSAERTGGSVSTLTIQRTQQEDSAVYLCASRRGGSLGEQYFGPGTRLTVT.

The chain links TRBV10-1 to TRBJ2-2, with D tentatively TRBD2 (5 bases). There are 16 residues in the CDR3. CDR1 is WNHNN and CDR2 is SYGVQD in the germline V gene (reference sequence). With 4 bases removed from V and 0 bases from J, the gap between germline ends came to 12 bases. The CDR3 DNA follows: TGCGCCAGCAGTGTTCTCGCGGGTACGAACACCGGGGAGCTGTTTTTT. Translating gives CASSVLAGTNTGELFF.

J is TRBJ2-1 and V is TRBV29-1; 7 nucleotides align to TRBD2. CDR1 is SQVTM, CDR2 ANQGSEA, per germline. The CDR3 runs to 12 residues. V gave up 4 bases and J gave up 10 bases; unmatched junction bases: 7. The CDR3 nucleotides read TGCAGCGTTGGGGGCGGGAGTAGAGAGCAGTTCTTC. Amino acids: CSVGGGSREQFF.

This clone showed up just a few times. The chain joins TRBV6-6 to TRBJ2-1; 9 nucleotides agree with TRBD2. This CDR3 region has 14 residues. Losses at the gene ends were 2 bases for V and 9 bases for J; bases not matched to a gene: 5. Looked up from germline, CDR1 is MNHNY and CDR2 is SVGAGI (reference sequence). As DNA, the CDR3 is TGTGCCAGCAGTTACGATAGCGGGAGAACTGAGCAGTTCTTC. As protein: CASSYDSGRTEQFF.

The V gene is TRBV18, the J gene TRBJ2-3, with D hard to call. With 2 bases removed from V and 0 bases from J, the gap between germline ends came to 21 bases. Germline values: CDR1 KGHSH, CDR2 LQKENI. The CDR3 runs to 19 residues. For the CDR3, the DNA is TGTGCCAGCTCACCATCCGATTCTAGGAGAATCCCTAGCACAGATACGCAGTATTTT. Amino acid sequence: CASSPSDSRRIPSTDTQYF. Filled out from reference TRBV18 and TRBJ2-3, the complete variable domain reads NAGVMQNPRHLVRRRGQEARLRCSPMKGHSHVYWYRQLPEEGLKFMVYLQKENIIDESGMPKERFSAEFPKEGPSILRIQQVVRGDSAAYFCASSPSDSRRIPSTDTQYFGPGTRLTVL.

The chain recombines TRBV27 with TRBJ2-3; TRBD2 is a possible D gene (5 bases). CDR1 is MNHEY, CDR2 SMNVEV, per germline (reference sequence). There are 14 residues in the CDR3. V lost 7 bases to trimming and J lost 0 bases, with 11 bases between them. CDR3 DNA: TGTGCCAGCACCAAAGCGGCGAGCACAGATACGCAGTATTTT. This sequence encodes CASTKAASTDTQYF.

The chain carries TRBV6-6 and TRBJ1-5, with D possibly being TRBD1 (6 bases). The CDR3 loop spans 14 amino acids. Germline CDR1 reads MNHNY; CDR2 reads SVGAGI (reference sequence). The V end was cut by 6 bases, the J end by 3 bases, with 12 bases between. The CDR3 DNA reads as TGTGCCAGCAGGGGAGGGGGGGTCAATCAGCCCCAGCATTTT. Amino acids: CASRGGGVNQPQHF.

The chain carries TRBV2 and TRBJ2-1; no firm D call. The length of the CDR3 is 15 residues. Germline V CDR1 and CDR2: SNHLY, FYNNEI. The V end was cut by 5 bases, the J end by 2 bases, with 13 bases between. CDR3 residues: CASSSLRSPYNEQFF. The CDR3 nucleotides are TGTGCCAGCAGTTCCCTTAGGAGCCCCTACAATGAGCAGTTCTTC.

The chain combines TRBV19 with TRBJ2-1, with a tentative D call TRBD2 (6 bases). The CDR3 consists of 16 residues. With 5 bases removed from V and 2 bases from J, the gap between germline ends came to 16 bases. Germline lookup yields CDR1 LNHDA and CDR2 SQIVND (reference sequence). The CDR3 nucleotides read TGTGCCAGTAGTTCGCTCCCCGGGAGTCCCTACAATGAGCAGTTCTTC. Its translation: CASSSLPGSPYNEQFF.

The chain carries TRBV9 and TRBJ2-1; TRBD2 matches at 13 bases. This CDR3 has 19 amino acids. The J segment lost 0 bases and the V segment lost 3 bases, leaving 9 bases of the junction unmatched. The V gene's germline CDR1 is SGDLS and CDR2 YYNGEE. CDR3 sequence: CASSASGLAGATSYNEQFF. CDR3 nucleotides: TGTGCCAGCAGCGCCTCCGGACTAGCGGGAGCTACCTCCTACAATGAGCAGTTCTTC.

The V and J genes are TRBV7-6 and TRBJ2-1; a possible D gene is TRBD2 (6 bases). Germline CDR1 reads SGHVS; CDR2 reads FNYEAQ. This CDR3 contains 18 residues. V was pared by 0 bases and J by 0 bases, with 15 bases between. DNA of the CDR3: TGTGCCAGCAGCTTAGCGGAGGGCGGGATCATCTCCTACAATGAGCAGTTCTTC. Its translation: CASSLAEGGIISYNEQFF.

About this clone itself: One end of the junction does not line up with germline, which may come from a read error. The J gene is TRBJ2-3, the V gene TRBV12-3 or TRBV12-4; TRBD2 is a possible D gene (6 bases). The CDR3 extends over 12 amino acids. In DNA form, the CDR3 reads TGTGCCAGCAAGAATCCGGGACTCAGAGTTGAATTT. Translation gives CASKNPGLRVEF.

The chain recombines TRBV11-2 with TRBJ1-2; a possible D gene is TRBD1 (5 bases). The V and J ends lost 3 bases and 6 bases respectively, with 17 bases between them. The CDR3 is 15 amino acids. Germline V gene sequence: CDR1 SGHAT, CDR2 FQNNGV. DNA of the CDR3: TGTGCCAGCAGCTTCAGGGTGCAGATTCGTGATGGCTACACCTTC. Residues: CASSFRVQIRDGYTF.

This chain joins TRBV9 and TRBJ1-1; D may be TRBD1 (5 bases). CDR3 length equals 15 residues. Germline values: CDR1 SGDLS, CDR2 YYNGEE. V was shortened by 0 bases and J by 4 bases, with 13 bases between the two germline ends. CDR3 in DNA: TGTGCCAGCAGCGTAGTCGGAGCGGGGGGCACTGAAGCTTTCTTT. Its protein is CASSVVGAGGTEAFF.

The chain recombines TRBV12-3 or TRBV12-4 with TRBJ2-1; D remains unclear. V lost 0 bases to trimming and J lost 10 bases, with 4 bases between them. This CDR3 comprises 11 residues. The DNA for the CDR3 is TGTGCCAGCAGTTTAGCGCAGGAGCAGTTCTTC. It encodes CASSLAQEQFF.